The sample holds many counts of the clone carrying this T cell receptor (beta chain). Its target is unknown. CDR1 and CDR2 from the germline V gene are SGHRS and YFSETQ. Trimming shortened V by 4 bases and J by 5 bases, and 15 bases separated the two germline ends. The CDR3 is 14 residues long. Naive CD4+ T cells were purified with Tregs depleted by CD25. Semi-nested PCR with Nested Universal Primer A followed constant-region reverse priming of full-length variable regions. TCRdb processed the 5' RACE reads anew with MiXCR; each CDR3 protein has one entry. Of tens of thousands of distinct CDR3 sequences in the sample, about 20% were seen once. Findings of the study overall: In terms of TCR gene usage, tumor memory CD4+ T cells clustered together with blood and lymph node memory CD4+ cells, as well as with lymph node naive CD4+ cells. The larger-cohort validation was restricted to a single TCR beta V-J rearrangement rather than whole repertoires.

The chain employs TRBV5-1 and TRBJ1-1; D is perhaps TRBD1 (5 bases). This sequence was found in a female donor with breast cancer. Sequencing was done on a sample of naive CD4+ T cells sorted from a lymph node. Subset here: naive CD4+ T cells, CD4+CD45RA+CD25-. This CDR3 reads CASSGDGGRTEAFF. The DNA of the CDR3 is TGCGCCAGCAGCGGGGACGGAGGCCGAACTGAAGCTTTCTTT.